Listed below are T cell receptor beta chains from one sample, sequenced in a study of T cell responses to AZD1222 COVID-19 vaccine. The data were produced by immunoSEQ multiplex PCR, yet TCRdb's version contains in-frame clones alone and is incomplete. The sample includes some 170,000 clones, roughly 88% seen only once; the top ten take more than 4%. The sample consisted of peripheral blood, taken 28 days after the second AZD1222 dose. Source of these receptors: an adult who received the AZD1222 COVID-19 vaccine. The CDR3 runs from the conserved cysteine through the conserved F or W. The order of the fields is clone size, V gene, J gene, D gene, CDR3 protein, CDR3 DNA. A D gene is named only where the DNA matches it firmly. Not all rows give a size; the values are once, few, many and, for expanded clones, a class.

>NA|TRBV6-5|TRBJ2-5|NA
CASRTSGETQYF
TGTGCCAGCAGAACGAGTGGGGAGACCCAGTACTTC
>once|TRBV7-2|TRBJ1-1|NA
CASSLLEVGLNTEAFF
TGTGCCAGCAGCTTATTGGAAGTGGGGCTGAACACTGAAGCTTTCTTT
>once|TRBV20-1|TRBJ1-2|NA
CSVDRRNGYTF
TGCAGTGTAGACAGGAGAAATGGCTACACCTTC
>NA|TRBV6-2/TRBV6-3|TRBJ2-3|TRBD2
CASSFPVGVLAGITDTQYF
TGTGCCAGCAGCTTCCCCGTCGGGGTCCTAGCGGGGATCACAGATACGCAGTATTTT
>NA|TRBV2|TRBJ2-7|NA
CASRTYEGGGLYF
TGTGCCAGCAGGACGTACGAAGGGGGGGGTCTGTACTTC
>NA|TRBV7-6|TRBJ2-2|NA
CASSFFGGSGELFF
TGTGCCAGCAGCTTTTTTGGGGGCTCCGGGGAGCTGTTTTTT
>NA|TRBV10-3|TRBJ2-7|NA
CAIRANRDEGEQYF
TGTGCCATCAGAGCGAACCGGGACGAAGGAGAGCAGTACTTC
>few|TRBV3-1/TRBV3-2|TRBJ1-1|NA
CASSQGSGWNTEAFF
TGTGCCAGCAGCCAAGGATCCGGCTGGAACACTGAAGCTTTCTTT
>NA|TRBV11-2|TRBJ1-1|NA
CAATGGAGAFF
TGTGCCGCGACGGGCGGGGCTGGAGCTTTCTTT
>NA|TRBV25-1|TRBJ1-6|NA
CASCLEDSANSPLHF
TGTGCCAGCTGCCTTGAGGACAGTGCTAATTCACCCCTCCACTTT
>NA|TRBV5-1|TRBJ1-4|TRBD1
CASSTYRQGAGEKLFF
TGCGCCAGCAGCACATACCGACAGGGGGCAGGGGAAAAACTGTTTTTT
>NA|TRBV7-2|TRBJ1-2|NA
CASSPYSNYGYTF
TGTGCCAGCAGCCCTTACAGTAACTATGGCTACACCTTC
>NA|TRBV5-4|TRBJ1-1|TRBD1
CASSLRDRGPEAFF
TGTGCCAGCAGCTTGCGGGACAGGGGTCCTGAAGCTTTCTTT
>once|TRBV27|TRBJ1-1|NA
CASSFGQNTEAFF
TGTGCCAGCAGTTTCGGACAGAACACTGAAGCTTTCTTT
>NA|TRBV7-2|TRBJ2-1|TRBD1
CASSLMGQNNEQFF
TGTGCCAGCAGCTTAATGGGACAGAACAATGAGCAGTTCTTC
>NA|TRBV5-1|TRBJ1-2|TRBD1
CASSLGQGDGYTF
TGCGCCAGCAGCTTGGGGCAGGGGGATGGCTACACCTTC
>NA|TRBV6-5|TRBJ1-1|TRBD1
CASRRPGQGYTEAFF
TGTGCCAGCAGGCGACCGGGACAGGGCTACACTGAAGCTTTCTTT
>NA|TRBV12-3/TRBV12-4|TRBJ1-1|TRBD1
CASRPGQGRSAFF
TGTGCCAGCAGACCGGGACAGGGGCGCTCGGCTTTCTTT
>NA|TRBV12-3/TRBV12-4|TRBJ1-1|TRBD1
CASSHRGNTEAFF
TGTGCCAGCAGTCACAGGGGGAACACTGAAGCTTTCTTT
>NA|TRBV6-5|TRBJ1-1|NA
CASIGPPAQAFF
TGTGCCAGCATAGGGCCGCCCGCCCAAGCTTTCTTT
>once|TRBV3-1/TRBV3-2|TRBJ2-1|NA
CASSQVGLPYNEQFF
TGTGCCAGCAGCCAAGTCGGACTCCCATACAATGAGCAGTTCTTC
>NA|TRBV3-1/TRBV3-2|TRBJ2-3|NA
CASSQDPWGTDTQYF
TGTGCCAGCAGCCAGGACCCATGGGGCACAGATACGCAGTATTTT
>NA|TRBV4-2|TRBJ1-2|TRBD1
CASSQQPGQNYGYTF
TGTGCCAGCAGCCAACAACCGGGACAGAACTATGGCTACACCTTC
>NA|TRBV9|TRBJ1-3|NA
CASSVSGGTGNTIYF
TGTGCCAGCAGCGTGTCCGGGGGCACTGGAAACACCATATATTTT
>NA|TRBV2|TRBJ2-7|NA
CASSKDLAYEQYF
TGTGCCAGCAGTAAGGACCTAGCCTACGAGCAGTACTTC
>once|TRBV10-3|TRBJ2-3|NA
CAIRGRGFTDTQYF
TGTGCCATTCGGGGTAGAGGGTTCACAGATACGCAGTATTTT
>NA|TRBV2|TRBJ1-4|NA
CASSESPQREKLFF
TGTGCCAGCAGTGAATCCCCGCAAAGGGAAAAACTGTTTTTT
>once|TRBV19|TRBJ2-1|TRBD2
CAVRGLAVDNEQFF
TGTGCCGTCCGGGGACTAGCGGTAGACAATGAGCAGTTCTTC
>NA|TRBV2|TRBJ1-1|NA
CASRETGPPRAFF
TGTGCCAGCAGAGAAACAGGCCCCCCGCGAGCTTTCTTT
>NA|TRBV19|TRBJ1-6|NA
CASSNGMNNSPLHF
TGTGCCAGTAGCAACGGGATGAACAATTCACCCCTCCACTTT
>few|TRBV19|TRBJ2-4|NA
CASSINPGVYIQYF
TGTGCCAGTAGTATTAACCCCGGAGTGTACATTCAGTACTTC
>NA|TRBV7-9|TRBJ1-2|NA
CASSLIQSDGYTF
TGTGCCAGCAGCCTGATTCAATCGGATGGCTACACCTTC
>NA|TRBV7-8|TRBJ2-1|NA
CASSLEELVHEQFF
TGTGCCAGCAGCTTAGAAGAACTAGTCCATGAGCAGTTCTTC
>NA|TRBV6-5|TRBJ1-1|NA
CASSYRREAFF
TGTGCCAGCAGTTATCGGCGGGAAGCTTTCTTT
>once|TRBV6-6|TRBJ2-7|TRBD1
CASIRGGQGPFGSYEQYF
TGTGCCAGCATTCGGGGGGGACAGGGGCCCTTTGGCTCCTACGAGCAGTACTTC
>NA|TRBV27|TRBJ2-5|TRBD1
CASSSYWGTEETQYF
TGTGCCAGCAGTTCATATTGGGGGACAGAAGAGACCCAGTACTTC
>NA|TRBV24-1|TRBJ2-1|TRBD2
CATSAPGLADNNEQFF
TGTGCCACCAGTGCCCCGGGACTAGCGGATAACAATGAGCAGTTCTTC
>once|TRBV19|TRBJ2-7|TRBD1
CASSSMDRAPSYEQYF
TGTGCCAGTAGTTCGATGGACAGGGCACCGTCCTACGAGCAGTACTTC
>NA|TRBV3-1/TRBV3-2|TRBJ2-1|TRBD2
CASSQSGAHNEQFF
TGTGCCAGCAGTCAAAGCGGGGCCCACAATGAGCAGTTCTTC
>NA|TRBV5-1|TRBJ1-2|NA
CASSIDSYGYTF
TGCGCCAGCAGCATAGACAGCTATGGCTACACCTTC
>NA|TRBV5-6|TRBJ2-1|TRBD1
CASARDSSYNEQFF
TGTGCCAGCGCCCGGGACAGTTCCTACAATGAGCAGTTCTTC
>NA|TRBV10-3|TRBJ2-2|NA
CATWRGLDTGELFF
TGTGCCACCTGGAGGGGGCTCGACACCGGGGAGCTGTTTTTT
>NA|TRBV6-5|TRBJ1-5|NA
CASRLEGEDQPQHF
TGTGCCAGCAGGTTAGAAGGGGAAGATCAGCCCCAGCATTTT
>NA|TRBV7-9|TRBJ2-1|NA
CASSLEGVIYNEQFF
TGTGCCAGCAGCTTGGAGGGGGTTATCTACAATGAGCAGTTCTTC
>NA|TRBV6-5|TRBJ1-1|TRBD1
CASSYSLQGANTEAFF
TGTGCCAGCAGTTACTCCCTACAGGGGGCGAACACTGAAGCTTTCTTT
>NA|TRBV28|TRBJ2-7|TRBD1
CAITTGTGRYEQYF
TGTGCCATTACGACCGGGACAGGGCGATACGAGCAGTACTTC
>NA|TRBV4-1|TRBJ1-1|NA
CASSQYGGVGNTEAFF
TGCGCCAGCAGCCAATACGGGGGGGTGGGAAACACTGAAGCTTTCTTT
>NA|TRBV7-6|TRBJ2-1|TRBD1
CASSLGQGAYNEQFF
TGTGCCAGCAGCTTGGGACAGGGGGCGTACAATGAGCAGTTCTTC
>NA|TRBV9|TRBJ1-1|NA
CASSVGGAPNTEAFF
TGTGCCAGCAGCGTTGGGGGAGCCCCGAACACTGAAGCTTTCTTT
>once|TRBV5-1|TRBJ1-1|NA
CASSAKAINTEAFF
TGCGCCAGCAGCGCGAAGGCGATTAACACTGAAGCTTTCTTT
>NA|TRBV19|TRBJ1-5|NA
CASRPAGHNQPQHF
TGTGCCAGTAGGCCCGCGGGCCACAATCAGCCCCAGCATTTT
>many|TRBV7-9|TRBJ1-2|NA
CASRNDGVTGYTF
TGTGCCAGCAGAAACGATGGGGTTACGGGCTACACCTTC
>NA|TRBV5-1|TRBJ2-2|TRBD1
CASGPPGTGNTGELFF
TGCGCCAGCGGTCCCCCGGGGACAGGGAACACCGGGGAGCTGTTTTTT